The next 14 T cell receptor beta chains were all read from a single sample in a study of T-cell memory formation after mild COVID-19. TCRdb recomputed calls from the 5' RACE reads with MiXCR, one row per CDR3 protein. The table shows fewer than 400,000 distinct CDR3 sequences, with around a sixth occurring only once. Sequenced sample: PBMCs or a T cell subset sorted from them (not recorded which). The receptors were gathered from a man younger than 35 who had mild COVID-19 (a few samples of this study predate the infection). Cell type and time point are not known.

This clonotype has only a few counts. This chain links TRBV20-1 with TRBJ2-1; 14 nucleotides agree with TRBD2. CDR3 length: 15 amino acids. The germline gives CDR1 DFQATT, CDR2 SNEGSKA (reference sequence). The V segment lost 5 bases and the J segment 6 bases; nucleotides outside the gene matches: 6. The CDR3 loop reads CSAYSGTSGGNEQFF. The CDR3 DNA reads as TGCAGTGCTTATAGCGGGACTAGCGGGGGCAATGAGCAGTTCTTC.

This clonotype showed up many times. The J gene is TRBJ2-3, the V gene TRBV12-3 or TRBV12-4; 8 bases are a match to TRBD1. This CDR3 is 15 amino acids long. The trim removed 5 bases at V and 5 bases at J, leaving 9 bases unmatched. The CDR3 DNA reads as TGTGCCAGCAGTCAAAGGACAGGGAATGTAGATACGCAGTATTTT. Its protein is CASSQRTGNVDTQYF.

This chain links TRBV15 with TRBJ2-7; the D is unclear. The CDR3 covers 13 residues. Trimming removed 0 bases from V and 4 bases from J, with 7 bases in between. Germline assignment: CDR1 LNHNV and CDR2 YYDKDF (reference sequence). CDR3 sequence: CATSRDIRYEQYF. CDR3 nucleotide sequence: TGTGCCACCAGCAGAGACATCCGATACGAGCAGTACTTC.

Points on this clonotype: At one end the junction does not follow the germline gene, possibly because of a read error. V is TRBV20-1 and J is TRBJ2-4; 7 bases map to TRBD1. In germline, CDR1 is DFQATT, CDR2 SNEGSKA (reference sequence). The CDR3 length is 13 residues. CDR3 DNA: TGCAGTGCGAGAGCAGGGGGTGGAGGCATTCAGTACTTC. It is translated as CSARAGGGGIQYF.

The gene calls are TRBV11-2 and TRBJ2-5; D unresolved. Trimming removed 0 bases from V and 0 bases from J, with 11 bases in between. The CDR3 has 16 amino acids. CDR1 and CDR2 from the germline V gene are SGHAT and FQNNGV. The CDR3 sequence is CASSLEGMGYQETQYF. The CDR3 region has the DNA TGTGCCAGCAGCTTAGAGGGGATGGGGTACCAAGAGACCCAGTACTTC.

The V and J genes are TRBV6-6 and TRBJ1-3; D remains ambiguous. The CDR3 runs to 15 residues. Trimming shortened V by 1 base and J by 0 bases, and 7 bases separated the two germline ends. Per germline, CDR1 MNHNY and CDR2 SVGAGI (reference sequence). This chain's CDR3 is CASSYFHSSGNTIYF. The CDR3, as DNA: TGTGCCAGCAGTTACTTCCACAGCTCTGGAAACACCATATATTTT.

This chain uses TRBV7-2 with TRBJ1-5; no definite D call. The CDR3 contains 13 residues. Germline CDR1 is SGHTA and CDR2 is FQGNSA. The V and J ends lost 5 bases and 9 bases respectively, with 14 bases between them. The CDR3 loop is CASSILTERPQHF. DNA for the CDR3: TGTGCCAGCAGCATACTGACGGAGAGGCCCCAGCATTTT.

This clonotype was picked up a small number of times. In nucleotides, the CDR3 is TGCAGTGCTAGAAAGGACACTAACACCGGGGAGCTGTTTTTT. Its protein is CSARKDTNTGELFF. The chain employs TRBV20-1 and TRBJ2-2; a weak D match, TRBD1 (5 bases). In germline, CDR1 is DFQATT, CDR2 SNEGSKA (reference sequence). The CDR3 sequence is 14 residues long. V was pared by 2 bases and J by 2 bases, with 9 bases between.

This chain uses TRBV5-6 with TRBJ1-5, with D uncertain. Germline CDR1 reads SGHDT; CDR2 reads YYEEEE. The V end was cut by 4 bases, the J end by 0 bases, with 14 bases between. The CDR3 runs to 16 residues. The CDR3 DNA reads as TGTGCCAGCAGCCCGTTTAGTGGGAGTAGCAATCAGCCCCAGCATTTT. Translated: CASSPFSGSSNQPQHF.

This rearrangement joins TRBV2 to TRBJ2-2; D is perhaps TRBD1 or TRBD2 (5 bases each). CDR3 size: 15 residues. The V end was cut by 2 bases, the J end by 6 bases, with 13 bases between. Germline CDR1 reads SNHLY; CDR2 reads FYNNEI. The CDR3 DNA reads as TGTGCCAGCAGTGAACCGGGACCACGGGCCGGGGAGCTGTTTTTT. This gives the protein CASSEPGPRAGELFF.

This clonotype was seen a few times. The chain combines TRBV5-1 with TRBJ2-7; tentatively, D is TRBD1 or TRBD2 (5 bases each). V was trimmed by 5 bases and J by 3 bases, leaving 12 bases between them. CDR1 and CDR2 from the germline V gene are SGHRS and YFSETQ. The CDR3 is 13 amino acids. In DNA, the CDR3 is TGCGCCAGCAGTCTTTGGGGGATCTACGAGCAGTACTTC. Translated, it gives CASSLWGIYEQYF.

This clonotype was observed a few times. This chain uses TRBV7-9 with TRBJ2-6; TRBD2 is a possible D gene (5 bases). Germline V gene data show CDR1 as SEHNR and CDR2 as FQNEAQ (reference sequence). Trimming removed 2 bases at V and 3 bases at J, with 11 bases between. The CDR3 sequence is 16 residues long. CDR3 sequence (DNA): TGTGCCAGCAGCTTACTCTCCGGGGTTGGGGCCAACGTCCTGACTTTC. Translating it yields CASSLLSGVGANVLTF.

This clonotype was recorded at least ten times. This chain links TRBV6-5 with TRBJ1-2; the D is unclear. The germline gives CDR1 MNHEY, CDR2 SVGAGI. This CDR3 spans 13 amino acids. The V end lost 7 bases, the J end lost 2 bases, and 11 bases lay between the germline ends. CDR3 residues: CASTPGENYGYTF. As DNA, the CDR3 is TGTGCCAGCACCCCGGGCGAAAACTATGGCTACACCTTC.

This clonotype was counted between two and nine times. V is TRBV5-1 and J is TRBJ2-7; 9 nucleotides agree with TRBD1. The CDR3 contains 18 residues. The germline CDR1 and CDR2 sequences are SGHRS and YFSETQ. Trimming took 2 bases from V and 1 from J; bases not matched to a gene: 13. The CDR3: CASSFTPGGTGLSYEQYF. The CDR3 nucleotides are TGCGCCAGCAGCTTTACTCCCGGTGGGACAGGGTTATCCTACGAGCAGTACTTC. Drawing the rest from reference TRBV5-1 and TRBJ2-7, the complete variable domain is KAGVTQTPRYLIKTRGQQVTLSCSPISGHRSVSWYQQTPGQGLQFLFEYFSETQRNKGNFPGRFSGRQFSNSRSEMNVSTLELGDSALYLCASSFTPGGTGLSYEQYFGPGTRLTVT.